The rows below give T cell receptor beta chains drawn from one sample of a study of beta chain features in type 1 diabetes. TCRdb's copy holds only in-frame clones and misses some; the assay was immunoSEQ multiplex PCR. Seen here are under 300,000 clones, 11% observed once, and the top ten hold around 0.017%. The sample comprised naive CD4+ T cells from blood. These receptors were taken from a man in his thirties or forties with type 1 diabetes. Both conserved end residues are part of each CDR3.

j_gene	len	v_gene	CDR3aa
TRBJ1-6	12	TRBV2	CASRTGNSPLHF
TRBJ2-7	12	TRBV9	CASSSGSYEQYF
TRBJ2-1	14	TRBV7-8	CASSSRDRYNEQFF
TRBJ2-7	12	TRBV30	CAWSVGSYEQYF
TRBJ2-1	16	TRBV5-4	CASSLGGGGLYNEQFF
TRBJ1-1	13	TRBV7-9	CASSLTGPTEAFF
TRBJ2-1	13	TRBV29-1	CSVARGRYNEQFF
TRBJ2-2	11	TRBV29-1	CSGGGGGELFF
TRBJ2-7	14	TRBV29-1	CSVSSQTGSYEQYF
TRBJ2-5	14	TRBV6-1	CASSEGHLRETQYF
TRBJ1-5	14	TRBV2	CASTVHGGDQPQHF
TRBJ2-7	15	TRBV18	CASSPLAGGMDEQYF
TRBJ1-2	12	TRBV29-1	CSVGRQGSGYTF
TRBJ1-6	13	TRBV4-1	CASSRGDSASSIF
TRBJ2-7	12	TRBV28	CASSTPGGEQYF
TRBJ1-5	16	TRBV5-6	CASSPPRTGHNQPQHF
TRBJ1-1	12	TRBV5-1	CASSNFQGEAFF
TRBJ1-1	13	TRBV6-7	CASSQQGRYEAFF
TRBJ1-1	12	TRBV29-1	CSVGNYRGEAFF
TRBJ2-1	13	TRBV5-4	CASSQTGRVEQFF
TRBJ2-2	13	TRBV2	CASSFTGTGELFF
TRBJ2-5	11	TRBV21-1	CAAGGIETQYF
TRBJ1-1	14	TRBV4-3	CASSLQGSGTEAFF
TRBJ1-3	13	TRBV6-4	CASSAGPGNTIYF
TRBJ1-2	16	TRBV7-2	CASSLAKGTVLYGYTF
TRBJ2-5	13	TRBV19	CASSTRVAETQYF
TRBJ2-7	15	TRBV7-2	CASSLGPGEQYEQYF
TRBJ1-1	15	TRBV7-9	CASSFRGRGNTEAFF
TRBJ2-7	14	TRBV14	CASSQAGKTYEQYF
TRBJ2-1	14	TRBV25-1	CASRGGGTGNEQFF
TRBJ2-5	13	TRBV4-1	CASSQDESETQYF
TRBJ2-1	15	TRBV18	CASSLLGQTYNEQFF
TRBJ2-3	16	TRBV4-1	CASSRSGGASGDTQYF
TRBJ2-5	15	TRBV4-1	CASSQVAGMYETQYF
TRBJ2-5	12	TRBV7-9	CASSLDRGPLYF
TRBJ2-7	14	TRBV18	CASSSAVGSYEQYF
TRBJ2-3	13	TRBV4-3	CASSSKSVDTQYF
TRBJ2-2	19	TRBV7-9	CASRRLPARRTFWGRGLFF
TRBJ2-5	10	TRBV20-1	CSAPRETQYF
TRBJ1-5	16	TRBV19	CASSIVFGQSNQPQHF
TRBJ2-2	12	TRBV7-6	CASSSPTGELFF
TRBJ2-7	15	TRBV30	CAWSLGTAARYEQYF